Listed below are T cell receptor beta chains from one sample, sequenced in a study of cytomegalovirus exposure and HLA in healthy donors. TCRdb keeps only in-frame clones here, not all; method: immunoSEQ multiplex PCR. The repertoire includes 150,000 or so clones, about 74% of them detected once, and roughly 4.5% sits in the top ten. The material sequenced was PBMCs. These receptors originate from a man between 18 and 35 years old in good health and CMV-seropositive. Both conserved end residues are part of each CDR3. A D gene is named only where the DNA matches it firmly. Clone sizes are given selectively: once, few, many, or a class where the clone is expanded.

TGTGCCAGCAGCATTCTAGCGGGGGGGCCCCACTCGGGGGAGACCCAGTACTTC CASSILAGGPHSGETQYF TRBJ2-5 TRBD2 TRBV7-9 .
TGTGCCAGCAGTTCGGGGGATCTATGGGGCTACACCTTC CASSSGDLWGYTF TRBJ1-2 . TRBV27 .
TGTGCCAGCAGCCGGATGGAGGTTGAGCAGTTCTTC CASSRMEVEQFF TRBJ2-1 . TRBV13 .
TGTGCCAGCAGCTCACCACAGGGGAGTCTCACTGAAGCTTTCTTT CASSSPQGSLTEAFF TRBJ1-1 TRBD1 TRBV5-4 .
TGCGCCAGCAGCGTGGACAGCCCAAATCAGCCCCAGCATTTT CASSVDSPNQPQHF TRBJ1-5 . TRBV5-1 few
TGTGCCAGCAGTCGACAGATGGGGCAGGGGGCTCGAACAGATACGCAGTATTTT CASSRQMGQGARTDTQYF TRBJ2-3 TRBD1 TRBV7-9 .
TGTGCCAGCAGTTTCCGGGGGCTGGTGCAGGGGGGCTACGAGCAGTACTTC CASSFRGLVQGGYEQYF TRBJ2-7 . TRBV27 few
TGCAGCGTAAAACGGGGGGCTGATACGCAGTATTTT CSVKRGADTQYF TRBJ2-3 . TRBV29-1 .
TGTGCCAGCAGCTCGGGACAGGGGGCCTACTATGGCTACACCTTC CASSSGQGAYYGYTF TRBJ1-2 TRBD1 TRBV5-4 .
TGTGCCAGCAGTTTCCCCCCCGGAGAGTATAGCAATCAGCCCCAGCATTTT CASSFPPGEYSNQPQHF TRBJ1-5 . TRBV28 .
TGTGCCAGCAGCTTAATAGCAACTCTGGGGGCTGAGCAGTTCTTC CASSLIATLGAEQFF TRBJ2-1 . TRBV28 .
TGTGCCAGCAGTTTACGAGGGACAGGGGCTGGGGCCAACGTCCTGACTTTC CASSLRGTGAGANVLTF TRBJ2-6 TRBD1 TRBV27 .
TGTGCCAGCAGCTTAGCGGGTGGAAACACCATATATTTT CASSLAGGNTIYF TRBJ1-3 . TRBV5-6 once
TGTGCCAGTAGTAGACAGGATTATAATTCACCCCTCCACTTT CASSRQDYNSPLHF TRBJ1-6 . TRBV19 .
TGCAGCGTAGGACTCTCTAATGAAAAACTGTTTTTT CSVGLSNEKLFF TRBJ1-4 . TRBV29-1 .
TGTGCCAGCAGTCCCGGGGACAGCCCCTACGAGCAGTACTTC CASSPGDSPYEQYF TRBJ2-7 TRBD1 TRBV6-5 .
TGTGCCAGCAGTTCCGGACAGTCCTACGAGCAGTACTTC CASSSGQSYEQYF TRBJ2-7 . TRBV7-9 .
TGTGCCAGCTCATTTGGACAGTCTACCTATAATTCACCCCTCCACTTT CASSFGQSTYNSPLHF TRBJ1-6 . TRBV18 .
TGTGCCAGCAGTCGCCGACTACAAACCTACGAGCAGTACTTC CASSRRLQTYEQYF TRBJ2-7 . TRBV28 .
TGTGCCAGCAGTAAATTAACAGGTTACGAGCAGTACTTC CASSKLTGYEQYF TRBJ2-7 . TRBV27 .
TGTGCCAGCAGCGTAGTGCCTAGCGGACACGAGCAGTACTTC CASSVVPSGHEQYF TRBJ2-7 TRBD2 TRBV9 .
TGTGCCACCAGCAGACGACAGCTAGAGACCCAGTACTTC CATSRRQLETQYF TRBJ2-5 . TRBV15 few
TGCGCCATAACTCCGGGACTAGCGGGAGTAGTTTGGGCAGATACGCAGTATTTT CAITPGLAGVVWADTQYF TRBJ2-3 TRBD2 TRBV5-1 .
TGTGCCAGCAGTTTTCGGCAGGGGGGTAATCAGCCCCAGCATTTT CASSFRQGGNQPQHF TRBJ1-5 TRBD1 TRBV28 .
TGTGCCAGCAGCTTCCCTTCGGGTGGGTCTAGCACAGATACGCAGTATTTT CASSFPSGGSSTDTQYF TRBJ2-3 . TRBV7-9 .
TGTGCCAGCAGTCCTGTGGAGAACTATGGCTACACCTTC CASSPVENYGYTF TRBJ1-2 . TRBV27 once
TGTGCCAGCATCGACAGGGGGCGGGGGTACGAGCAGTTCTTC CASIDRGRGYEQFF TRBJ2-1 TRBD1 TRBV6-5 .
TGTGCCAGCAGTCAGGTGAATTCACCCCTCCACTTT CASSQVNSPLHF TRBJ1-6 . TRBV28 .
TGTGCCAGCAGTTACTCGAGTGGCAGGGCCTATGGCTACACCTTC CASSYSSGRAYGYTF TRBJ1-2 . TRBV6-5 .
TGCGCCAGCAGCCAACGGACTAGTAACCCGAACGAGCAGTACTTC CASSQRTSNPNEQYF TRBJ2-7 TRBD2 TRBV4-1 .
TGTGCCAGCAGAAAGTTCAGTCAGCCCCAGCATTTT CASRKFSQPQHF TRBJ1-5 . TRBV28 few
TGTGCCAGCAGCTTGGATAGAGGCACAGATACGCAGTATTTT CASSLDRGTDTQYF TRBJ2-3 . TRBV5-5 .
TGTGCCAGCAGCCTTGGGCAGGGGGCTTACGAGCAGTACTTC CASSLGQGAYEQYF TRBJ2-7 TRBD1 TRBV4-2 once
TGTGCCACCAGCAGAGACACTAGCGGGAGATTGTTCTTC CATSRDTSGRLFF TRBJ2-1 TRBD2 TRBV15 .
TGTGCCAGCAGTTTTGAGACGGGACAATTCCTTTTGAACACTGAAGCTTTCTTT CASSFETGQFLLNTEAFF TRBJ1-1 . TRBV28 .
TGTGCCAGCTGGCGCGGCGGGAGGGCAGGGGATGAGCAGTTCTTC CASWRGGRAGDEQFF TRBJ2-1 TRBD2 TRBV6-5 .
TGTGCCATCCGGGACAGCTATGGCTACACCTTC CAIRDSYGYTF TRBJ1-2 TRBD1 TRBV10-3 .
TGTGCCAGCAGCAACAGGGGGAATGAGCAGTTCTTC CASSNRGNEQFF TRBJ2-1 TRBD1 TRBV27 .
TGTGCCATCAGGGGGACTTCCACCAATGAGCAGTTCTTC CAIRGTSTNEQFF TRBJ2-1 . TRBV10-3 .
TGTGCCAGCAGCCTACAGGGGGTGGGAGAGACCCAGTACTTC CASSLQGVGETQYF TRBJ2-5 TRBD1 TRBV7-2 .
TGTGCCATCAGTGACAACCCGCACAGGCAGGGTGGCAATCAGCCCCAGCATTTT CAISDNPHRQGGNQPQHF TRBJ1-5 . TRBV10-3 .
TGCGCCAGCAGCTTGGCAGAAGCTAACTATGGCTACACCTTC CASSLAEANYGYTF TRBJ1-2 . TRBV5-1 .
TGTGCCACCCGCAGGACAGGGGTTATACAGCCCCAGCATTTT CATRRTGVIQPQHF TRBJ1-5 TRBD1 TRBV28 .
TGCGCCAGCAGTCTCGGACAGGGTACGTCCTATGGCTACACCTTC CASSLGQGTSYGYTF TRBJ1-2 TRBD1 TRBV4-1 .
TGTGCCAGCAGCTTAGGACAGAACATTCAGTACTTC CASSLGQNIQYF TRBJ2-4 . TRBV5-6 .
TGCGCCAGCAGCCAAGCGGTGTTAGGAAACACCATATATTTT CASSQAVLGNTIYF TRBJ1-3 . TRBV4-3 few
TGTGCCAGCAGCCCCCCCGCAGGTCTGGGGGCCAACGTCCTGACTTTC CASSPPAGLGANVLTF TRBJ2-6 . TRBV6-6 .
TGTGCCAGCAAAGCTAGCGGGGGGCCGCGGGCCGAGCAGTACTTC CASKASGGPRAEQYF TRBJ2-7 TRBD2 TRBV2 .
TGTGCCAGCAGTTCGGGGACTGAATCCTACGAGCAGTACTTC CASSSGTESYEQYF TRBJ2-7 . TRBV27 .
TGTGCCAGCAGCTTAGGAGGGCAAAGGGAGACCCAGTACTTC CASSLGGQRETQYF TRBJ2-5 . TRBV7-2 .
TGTGCCAGCAGCTTGTACAGGGGGATAAACACCATATATTTT CASSLYRGINTIYF TRBJ1-3 TRBD1 TRBV7-2 .
TGTGCTAGTGGTTCATACAGGGAAAGGGTCTATGGCTACACCTTC CASGSYRERVYGYTF TRBJ1-2 . TRBV12-5 .
TGTGCCAGCAGACCCCCTAAGGGGGGGGGCGATGAGCAGTTCTTC CASRPPKGGGDEQFF TRBJ2-1 . TRBV6-6 few
TGTGCCAGCAGCCCCCCGGGAGCCAAAAACATTCAGTACTTC CASSPPGAKNIQYF TRBJ2-4 . TRBV28 .
TGTGCCAGCAGCCAGGAAACCGGGACTAGCGGCAAAGATACGCAGTATTTT CASSQETGTSGKDTQYF TRBJ2-3 TRBD2 TRBV4-2 .